The clone carrying this T cell receptor beta chain was seen at least ten times. The CDR3 is made up of 13 amino acids. V was shortened by 4 bases and J by 4 bases, with 13 bases between the two germline ends. Germline CDR1 is GTSNPN and CDR2 is SVGIG (reference sequence). Authors' processing steps: Scientists estimated how many nucleated cells there were by amplifying reference gene primers. Repertoires were generated with immunoSEQ multiplex PCR, while TCRdb's copy carries only in-frame clones and drops some. The D gene and trimming were derived from the DNA, and the V and J assignments and clone size from that table. This repertoire shows 85,000 to 120,000 clones, 70% to 80% found once; its top ten account for 9.5% to 10%. The sample comes from a study of blood T cell repertoires in COVID-19. Study in general: Researchers got acute and convalescent COVID-19 samples from the United States, Italy and Spain. The cDNA or gDNA used as material had been derived from T cells, B-cell-depleted T cells, or PBMCs.

The TCR was taken from a man aged 55 to 70 with active or convalescent COVID-19. What was sequenced was peripheral blood. This chain connects TRBV30 to TRBJ1-2; D not certain. The CDR3 sequence is CAWTPPSSYGYTF. The CDR3, as DNA: TGTGCCTGGACCCCGCCCTCCAGCTATGGCTACACCTTC.